The 9 T cell receptor beta chains below come from one sample, sequenced in a study of blood T cell repertoires in COVID-19. Profiling relied on immunoSEQ multiplex PCR, and the TCRdb table lists in-frame clones only, not all of them. Among over 200,000 clones listed, over 80% were seen once. The specimen sequenced was peripheral blood. The source is a human donor in a cohort sampled during active COVID-19.

In nucleotides, the CDR3 is TGCGCCAGCAGCTTGGTTGGGACAGGGATTTACGAGCAGTACTTC. It is translated as CASSLVGTGIYEQYF. The chain has TRBV5-1 and TRBJ2-7; 9 positions agree with TRBD1. The germline gives CDR1 SGHRS, CDR2 YFSETQ. V shed 0 bases and J 4 bases; nucleotides not matched to a gene: 5. The CDR3 consists of 15 residues.

The chain employs TRBV6-2 or TRBV6-3 and TRBJ2-7; D might be TRBD2 (5 bases). V lost 6 bases and J lost 0, with 9 bases in between. Per germline, CDR1 MNHEY and CDR2 SVGEGT. The CDR3 totals 13 residues. This CDR3 reads CASSLALSYEQYF. The CDR3 DNA sequence: TGTGCCAGCAGCTTAGCGCTCTCCTACGAGCAGTACTTC.

CDR3 in DNA: TGTGCCAGCAGCCTGGACAGAGACACCGGGGAGCTGTTTTTT. Protein: CASSLDRDTGELFF. The chain has TRBV7-9 and TRBJ2-2; TRBD1 is a possible D gene (6 bases). The V end was cut by 5 bases, the J end by 3 bases, with 10 bases between. CDR3 length equals 14 residues. Germline V gene sequence: CDR1 SEHNR, CDR2 FQNEAQ (reference sequence).

V and J are TRBV2 and TRBJ2-2; tentative D call: TRBD2 (7 bases). Germline values: CDR1 SNHLY, CDR2 FYNNEI. This CDR3 is 15 amino acids long. V lost 7 bases and J 0 bases, leaving 12 bases between the germline ends. CDR3 sequence (DNA): TGTGCCAGCAACCAGCGGGACACGAACACCGGGGAGCTGTTTTTT. Translating gives CASNQRDTNTGELFF.

Worth noting for this clone: Other DNA sequences of this sample code for an identical CDR3. V usage is TRBV6-5 and J usage is TRBJ1-1; D is unresolved. This CDR3 is built from 14 residues. The germline gives CDR1 MNHEY, CDR2 SVGAGI. Trimming pared 2 bases from V and 2 bases from J, leaving 9 bases between. Written as DNA, the CDR3 is TGTGCCAGCAGTTACGGGCGGGGTAACACTGAAGCTTTCTTT. It translates to CASSYGRGNTEAFF.

V gene TRBV27 combines with J gene TRBJ2-2, with a tentative D call TRBD1 (6 bases). CDR3 length equals 16 residues. V was pared by 4 bases and J by 4 bases, with 16 bases between. Germline V gives CDR1 MNHEY, CDR2 SMNVEV (reference sequence). The CDR3 loop reads CASSSHRAMATGELFF. The CDR3 DNA reads as TGTGCCAGCAGTTCCCACAGGGCGATGGCCACCGGGGAGCTGTTTTTT.

This clone was detected only once. J is TRBJ1-4 and V is TRBV29-1; 8 bases line up with TRBD1. With 8 bases clipped from V and 5 bases from J, the junction kept 7 bases outside the gene matches. CDR1 and CDR2 (germline): SQVTM, ANQGSEA. This CDR3 has 13 amino acids. The CDR3 DNA is TGCAGCACAGGACAGGGAGCGAATGAAAAACTGTTTTTT. Amino acid sequence: CSTGQGANEKLFF.

The chain joins TRBV27 to TRBJ1-2, with 9 bases identical to TRBD1. The V gene end was trimmed by 3 bases and the J gene end by 5 bases; junction bases not matched to a gene: 7. The CDR3 runs to 15 residues. Germline V gives CDR1 MNHEY, CDR2 SMNVEV (reference sequence). For the CDR3, the DNA is TGTGCCAGCAGTTTCTCCGGGACAGGGAGGTATGGCTACACCTTC. Its translation is CASSFSGTGRYGYTF.

The chain combines TRBV10-3 with TRBJ1-3; TRBD1 aligns across 10 bases. V shed 6 bases and J 6 bases; nucleotides not matched to a gene: 8. CDR3 size: 15 residues. Per germline, CDR1 ENHRY and CDR2 SYGVKD. The CDR3 loop is CAIRRPDRGENTIYF. The CDR3 DNA follows: TGTGCCATCAGGAGACCGGACAGGGGGGAAAACACCATATATTTT.